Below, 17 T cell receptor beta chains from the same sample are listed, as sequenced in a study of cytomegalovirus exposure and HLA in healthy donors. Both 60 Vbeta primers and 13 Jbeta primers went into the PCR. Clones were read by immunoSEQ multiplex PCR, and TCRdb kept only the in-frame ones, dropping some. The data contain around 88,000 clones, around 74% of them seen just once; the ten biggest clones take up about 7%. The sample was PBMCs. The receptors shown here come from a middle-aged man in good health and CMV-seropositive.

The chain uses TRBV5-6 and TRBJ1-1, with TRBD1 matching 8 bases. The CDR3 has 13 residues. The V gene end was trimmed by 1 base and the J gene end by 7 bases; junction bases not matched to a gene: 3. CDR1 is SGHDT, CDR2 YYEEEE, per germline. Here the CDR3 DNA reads TGTGCCAGCAGCTTGCCACAGGGGGTTGAAGCTTTCTTT. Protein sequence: CASSLPQGVEAFF.

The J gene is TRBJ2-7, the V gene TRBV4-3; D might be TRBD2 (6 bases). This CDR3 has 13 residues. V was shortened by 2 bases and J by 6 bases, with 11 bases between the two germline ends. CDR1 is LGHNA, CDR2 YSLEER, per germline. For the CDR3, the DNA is TGCGCCAGCAGCCAACTGGAGGGTTTCGAGCAGTACTTC. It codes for CASSQLEGFEQYF.

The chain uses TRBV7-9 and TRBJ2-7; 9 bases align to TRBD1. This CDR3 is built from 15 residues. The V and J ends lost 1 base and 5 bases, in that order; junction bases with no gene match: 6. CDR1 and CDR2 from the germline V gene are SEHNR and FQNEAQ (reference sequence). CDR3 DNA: TGTGCCAGCAGCTTAGGTGGGACAGGGATCGACGAGCAGTACTTC. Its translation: CASSLGGTGIDEQYF.

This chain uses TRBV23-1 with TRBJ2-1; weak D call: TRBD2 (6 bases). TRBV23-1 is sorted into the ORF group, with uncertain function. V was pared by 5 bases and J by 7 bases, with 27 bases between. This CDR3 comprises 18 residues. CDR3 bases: TGCGCCAGCAGTACAAGCCTATGTTTGGGACTGTCTATGAATGAGCAGTTCTTC. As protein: CASSTSLCLGLSMNEQFF.

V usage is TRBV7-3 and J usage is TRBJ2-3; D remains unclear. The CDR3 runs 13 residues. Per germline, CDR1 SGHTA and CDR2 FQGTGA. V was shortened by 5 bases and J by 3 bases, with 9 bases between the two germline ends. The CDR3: CASSPYMTDTQYF. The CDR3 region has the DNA TGTGCCAGCAGCCCGTACATGACAGATACGCAGTATTTT.

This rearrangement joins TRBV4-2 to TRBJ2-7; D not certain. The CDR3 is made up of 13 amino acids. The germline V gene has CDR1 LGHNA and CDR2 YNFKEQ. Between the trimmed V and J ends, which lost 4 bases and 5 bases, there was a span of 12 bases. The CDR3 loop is CASSPPGGHEQYF. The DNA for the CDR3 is TGTGCCAGCAGCCCGCCCGGCGGCCACGAGCAGTACTTC.

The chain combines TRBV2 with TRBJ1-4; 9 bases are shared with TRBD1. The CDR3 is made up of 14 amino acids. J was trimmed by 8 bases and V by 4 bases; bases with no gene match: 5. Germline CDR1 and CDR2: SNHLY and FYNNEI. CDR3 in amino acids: CASSVGQGSEKLFF. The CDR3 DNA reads TGTGCCAGCAGTGTTGGACAGGGGAGCGAAAAACTGTTTTTT.

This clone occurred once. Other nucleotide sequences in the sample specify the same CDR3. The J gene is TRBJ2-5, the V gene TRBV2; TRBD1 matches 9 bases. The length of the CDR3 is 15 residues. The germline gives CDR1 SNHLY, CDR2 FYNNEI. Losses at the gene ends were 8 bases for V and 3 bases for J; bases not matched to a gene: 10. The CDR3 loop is CASVGQGQGEETQYF. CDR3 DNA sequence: TGTGCCAGCGTCGGACAGGGGCAAGGTGAAGAGACCCAGTACTTC.

Here the CDR3 reads CAISGDRQGNTGELFF. The DNA of the CDR3 is TGTGCCATCAGTGGGGACCGACAGGGTAACACCGGGGAGCTGTTTTTT. The V and J genes are TRBV10-3 and TRBJ2-2; TRBD1 matches 7 bases. The CDR3 totals 16 residues. The trim removed 4 bases at V and 2 bases at J, leaving 7 bases unmatched. CDR1 ENHRY and CDR2 SYGVKD come from the germline V gene.

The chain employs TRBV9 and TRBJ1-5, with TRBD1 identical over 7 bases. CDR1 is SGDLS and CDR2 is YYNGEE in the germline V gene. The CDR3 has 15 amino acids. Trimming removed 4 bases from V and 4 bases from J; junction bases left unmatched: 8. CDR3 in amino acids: CASSPGWDSNQPQHF. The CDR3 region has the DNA TGTGCCAGCAGCCCGGGTTGGGACAGTAATCAGCCCCAGCATTTT.

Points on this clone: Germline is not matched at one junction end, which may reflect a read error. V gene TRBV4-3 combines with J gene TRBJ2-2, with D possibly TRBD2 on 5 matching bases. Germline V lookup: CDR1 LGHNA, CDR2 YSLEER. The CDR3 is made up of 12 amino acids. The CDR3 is CASSLAPGELLF. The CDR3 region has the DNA TGCGCCAGCAGCCTAGCCCCCGGGGAGCTGCTTTTT.

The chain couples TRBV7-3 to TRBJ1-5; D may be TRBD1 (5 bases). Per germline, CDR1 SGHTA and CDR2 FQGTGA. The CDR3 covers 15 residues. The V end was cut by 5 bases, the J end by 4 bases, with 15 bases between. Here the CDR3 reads CASSPSGRVNQPQHF. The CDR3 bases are TGTGCCAGCAGCCCGTCGGGCAGGGTGAATCAGCCCCAGCATTTT.

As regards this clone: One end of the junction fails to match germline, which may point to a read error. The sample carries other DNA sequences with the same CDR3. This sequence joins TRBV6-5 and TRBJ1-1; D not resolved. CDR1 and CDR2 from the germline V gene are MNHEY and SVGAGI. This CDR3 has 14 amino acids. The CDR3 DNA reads TGTGCCAGCAGTCAAAGGCGAGGGAACTCTGAAGCTTTCTTT. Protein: CASSQRRGNSEAFF.

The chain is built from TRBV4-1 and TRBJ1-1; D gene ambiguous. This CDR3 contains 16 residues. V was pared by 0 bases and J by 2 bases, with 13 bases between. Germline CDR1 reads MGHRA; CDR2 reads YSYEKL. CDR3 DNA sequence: TGCGCCAGCAGCCAAGAGGGTGCGGCCAGAAACACTGAAGCTTTCTTT. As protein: CASSQEGAARNTEAFF.

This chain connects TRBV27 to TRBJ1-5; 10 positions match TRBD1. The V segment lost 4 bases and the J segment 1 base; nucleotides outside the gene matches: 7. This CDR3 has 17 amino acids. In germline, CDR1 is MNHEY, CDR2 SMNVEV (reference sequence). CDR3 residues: CASSSGTGVWSNQPQHF. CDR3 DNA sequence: TGTGCCAGCAGTTCCGGGACAGGGGTTTGGAGCAATCAGCCCCAGCATTTT.

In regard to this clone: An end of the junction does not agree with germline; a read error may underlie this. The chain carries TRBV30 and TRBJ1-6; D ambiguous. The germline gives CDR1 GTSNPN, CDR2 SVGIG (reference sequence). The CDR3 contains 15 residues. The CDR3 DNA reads TGTGCCTGGAGTATCGGGAGCTCCTATAATTCACCCCTCAACTTT. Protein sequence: CAWSIGSSYNSPLNF. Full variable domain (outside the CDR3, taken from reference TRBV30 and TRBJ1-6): SQTIHQWPATLVQPVGSPLSLECTVEGTSNPNLYWYRQAAGRGLQLLFYSVGIGQISSEVPQNLSASRPQDRQFILSSKKLLLSDSGFYLCAWSIGSSYNSPLNFGNGTRLTVT.

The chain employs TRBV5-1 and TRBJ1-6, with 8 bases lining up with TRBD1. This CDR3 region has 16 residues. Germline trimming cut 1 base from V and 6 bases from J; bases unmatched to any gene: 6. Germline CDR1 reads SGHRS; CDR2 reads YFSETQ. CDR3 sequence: CASSLQGAPGNSPLHF. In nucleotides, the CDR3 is TGCGCCAGCAGCTTGCAGGGGGCCCCGGGTAATTCACCCCTCCACTTT.